This T cell receptor (beta chain) was obtained from a study of blood T cell repertoires in COVID-19. Study context: PBMCs, B-cell-depleted T cells, or T cells were the source of the cDNA or gDNA that made up the material.

As processed by the authors: Reference gene primer amplification yielded estimated nucleated cell counts. Here immunoSEQ multiplex PCR was the method, and the copy in TCRdb shows in-frame clones only, minus some. That table supplies the V and J calls and clone size; D and trimming were determined from the DNA. The table lists 200,000 to 250,000 clones, just over 85% of them singletons. Participants were aged 18 to 89 years, lived in under 25 US areas, and enrolled virtually. Cohorts were determined from participant-reported clinical history. CDR1 is LGHDT and CDR2 is YNNKEL in the germline V gene (reference sequence). Trimming cost V 6 bases and J 1 base, with 9 bases left between them. The length of the CDR3 is 13 residues.

The chain is built from TRBV3-1 (or the pseudogene TRBV3-2) and TRBJ1-1; the D gene is possibly TRBD1 (5 bases). Input material: PBMCs or T cells enriched from blood (not recorded which). This TCR was recovered from a woman in her 50s with acute COVID-19. CDR3: CASRVTGNTEAFF. CDR3 nucleotides: TGTGCCAGCAGGGTTACAGGGAACACTGAAGCTTTCTTT.